Each of the 17 T cell receptor beta chains below was sequenced from the same sample in a study of T cell responses to AZD1222 COVID-19 vaccine. The protocol was immunoSEQ multiplex PCR, while the TCRdb copy is restricted to in-frame clones and leaves out a portion. This sample yields 45,000 or so clones, of which roughly 88% are seen a single time; over 30% belongs to the top ten. This specimen consisted of peripheral blood, obtained 28 days after the second AZD1222 dose. These receptor sequences come from an adult who received the AZD1222 COVID-19 vaccine.

This clone was counted once. The gene calls are TRBV9 and TRBJ2-7; 9 positions agree with TRBD1. CDR1 and CDR2 (germline): SGDLS, YYNGEE. With V trimmed by 6 bases and J by 5 bases, 9 bases remained unmatched. This CDR3 comprises 14 residues. The DNA of the CDR3 is TGTGCCAGCACTTCGGGGACAGGGAGGAACGAGCAGTACTTC. Its translation: CASTSGTGRNEQYF.

The rearrangement uses TRBV6-2 or TRBV6-3 and TRBJ2-2; 9 bases line up with TRBD1. This CDR3 comprises 15 residues. Trimming cost V 5 bases and J 7 bases; bases outside gene matches: 8. Germline V gene sequence: CDR1 MNHEY, CDR2 SVGEGT. CDR3 nucleotide sequence: TGTGCCAGCAGTAATCCACAGGGGGCGCGCGGGGAGCTGTTTTTT. Amino acid sequence: CASSNPQGARGELFF.

The chain employs TRBV10-1 and TRBJ2-3; possible D gene TRBD2, 5 bases. Trimming removed 6 bases at V and 0 bases at J, with 7 bases between. The CDR3 spans 13 residues. The germline V gene has CDR1 WNHNN and CDR2 SYGVQD (reference sequence). The CDR3 spells CASRSGSTDTQYF. The CDR3, as DNA: TGCGCCAGCAGGTCGGGGAGCACAGATACGCAGTATTTT.

This chain joins TRBV11-3 and TRBJ2-3; tentative D call: TRBD2 (6 bases). The CDR3 is 16 amino acids. Per germline, CDR1 SGHNT and CDR2 YENEEA. V lost 0 bases to trimming and J lost 1 base, with 11 bases between them. The CDR3 nucleotides are TGTGCCAGCAGCTTAGATTTCGGCGGGGGCACAGATACGCAGTATTTT. Its translation is CASSLDFGGGTDTQYF.

Only one count was recorded for this clone. This chain connects TRBV7-6 to TRBJ1-3; 8 positions agree with TRBD1. The CDR3 runs 15 residues. With 5 bases clipped from V and 0 bases from J, the junction kept 3 bases outside the gene matches. Germline-derived CDR1 and CDR2 are SGHVS and FNYEAQ. CDR3 sequence reads: CASSDRGGSGNTIYF. CDR3 sequence (DNA): TGTGCCAGCAGCGACAGGGGCGGCTCTGGAAACACCATATATTTT.

The chain carries TRBV2 and TRBJ2-7, with TRBD1 identical over 7 bases. The CDR3 runs 14 residues. CDR1 and CDR2 (germline): SNHLY, FYNNEI. The V segment lost 6 bases and the J segment 4 bases; nucleotides outside the gene matches: 9. The CDR3 reads CASRTDRARYEQYF. The CDR3 region has the DNA TGTGCCAGCAGGACCGACAGGGCGCGATACGAGCAGTACTTC.

The chain uses TRBV5-5 and TRBJ2-3; D may be TRBD1 or TRBD2 (6 bases each). Germline lookup yields CDR1 SGHKS and CDR2 YYEKEE (reference sequence). V was clipped by 3 bases and J by 6 bases, with 20 bases between them. This CDR3 has 16 amino acids. In DNA, the CDR3 is TGTGCCAGCAGCTACCAAGACGGGGGCCCTTGGGATACGCAGTATTTT. Residues: CASSYQDGGPWDTQYF.

The chain is built from TRBV11-3 and TRBJ2-7; 10 bases are shared with TRBD1. The junction had 10 bases not matched to a gene; V was cut back by 3 bases and J by 2 bases. In germline, CDR1 is SGHNT, CDR2 YENEEA. This CDR3 is built from 17 residues. The CDR3 bases are TGTGCCAGCAGCTTTAAGGAAGGAGGGACAGGGGCCTACGAGCAGTACTTC. This encodes CASSFKEGGTGAYEQYF.

The V and J genes are TRBV5-1 and TRBJ2-5; possibly TRBD1 for D (5 bases). Trimming cost V 0 bases and J 5 bases, with 5 bases left between them. Germline lookup yields CDR1 SGHRS and CDR2 YFSETQ. CDR3 size: 12 residues. CDR3 region: CASSLEGETQYF. CDR3 nucleotides: TGCGCCAGCAGCTTGGAGGGGGAGACCCAGTACTTC. The full variable domain, completed using reference TRBV5-1 and TRBJ2-5, is KAGVTQTPRYLIKTRGQQVTLSCSPISGHRSVSWYQQTPGQGLQFLFEYFSETQRNKGNFPGRFSGRQFSNSRSEMNVSTLELGDSALYLCASSLEGETQYFGPGTRLLVL.

The chain couples TRBV27 to TRBJ1-2; possible D gene TRBD1, 6 bases. Germline V gene data show CDR1 as MNHEY and CDR2 as SMNVEV (reference sequence). The V end was cut by 4 bases, the J end by 3 bases, with 15 bases between. The CDR3 covers 15 residues. CDR3 nucleotide sequence: TGTGCCAGCAGTTCCCCCTTACAGGGTGACTATGGCTACACCTTC. Protein product: CASSSPLQGDYGYTF.

The chain recombines TRBV4-3 with TRBJ1-4; the D is unclear. The CDR3 runs 15 residues. CDR1 is LGHNA and CDR2 is YSLEER in the germline V gene. V lost 0 bases and J lost 7, with 12 bases in between. The CDR3 region has the DNA TGCGCCAGCAGCCAAGATAGAGGGAGAGGTGAAAAACTGTTTTTT. Amino acid sequence: CASSQDRGRGEKLFF.

The CDR3 here is CSVDRGEGFYGYTF. CDR3 coding DNA: TGCAGCGTTGACCGCGGCGAGGGATTCTATGGCTACACCTTC. This chain uses TRBV29-1 with TRBJ1-2; D gene ambiguous. Deletions cut 3 bases from V and 4 bases from J, with 15 bases between. CDR3 length: 14 residues. The germline gives CDR1 SQVTM, CDR2 ANQGSEA.

The chain links TRBV25-1 to TRBJ1-2; D gene unclear. The V end lost 7 bases, the J end lost 4 bases, and 10 bases lay between the germline ends. The germline V gene has CDR1 MGHDK and CDR2 SYGVNS. The CDR3 length is 12 residues. The CDR3 sequence: CASTGSGYGYTF. In DNA, the CDR3 is TGTGCCAGCACCGGAAGTGGCTATGGCTACACCTTC.

Only a few counts were recorded for this clone. The V and J genes are TRBV4-3 and TRBJ2-7, with TRBD2 as a possible D gene (7 bases). This CDR3 contains 15 residues. Germline V gene sequence: CDR1 LGHNA, CDR2 YSLEER. V dropped 0 bases and J dropped 3 bases, with 12 bases sitting between them. CDR3 sequence (DNA): TGCGCCAGCAGCCAAGATAGTAGGGGGGGCTACGAGCAGTACTTC. This translates into CASSQDSRGGYEQYF.

J is TRBJ2-7 and V is TRBV6-5; 7 positions match TRBD1. Germline CDR1 reads MNHEY; CDR2 reads SVGAGI. V shed 5 bases, J shed 4 bases, and the junction held 8 bases outside the gene matches. This CDR3 region has 14 residues. The CDR3 region is CASSLLGQQYEQYF. CDR3 bases: TGTGCCAGCAGTCTTCTGGGACAGCAATACGAGCAGTACTTC.

The chain combines TRBV7-9 with TRBJ1-5; 7 bases are a match to TRBD1. V lost 6 bases and J lost 4; bases outside the gene matches: 6. The germline V gene encodes CDR1 SEHNR and CDR2 FQNEAQ (reference sequence). The CDR3 is 14 amino acids. CDR3 bases: TGTGCCAGCAGTTTGGAGGGGGCTAATCAGCCCCAGCATTTT. Protein: CASSLEGANQPQHF.

The V call is TRBV2, the J call TRBJ2-6, with D perhaps TRBD1 (7 bases). The CDR3 consists of 16 residues. CDR1 is SNHLY and CDR2 is FYNNEI in the germline V gene. V lost 7 bases and J lost 6, with 19 bases in between. The chain's CDR3 is CASTSQGGIKANVLTF. The CDR3, as DNA: TGTGCCAGCACCTCCCAGGGGGGAATTAAGGCCAACGTCCTGACTTTC.